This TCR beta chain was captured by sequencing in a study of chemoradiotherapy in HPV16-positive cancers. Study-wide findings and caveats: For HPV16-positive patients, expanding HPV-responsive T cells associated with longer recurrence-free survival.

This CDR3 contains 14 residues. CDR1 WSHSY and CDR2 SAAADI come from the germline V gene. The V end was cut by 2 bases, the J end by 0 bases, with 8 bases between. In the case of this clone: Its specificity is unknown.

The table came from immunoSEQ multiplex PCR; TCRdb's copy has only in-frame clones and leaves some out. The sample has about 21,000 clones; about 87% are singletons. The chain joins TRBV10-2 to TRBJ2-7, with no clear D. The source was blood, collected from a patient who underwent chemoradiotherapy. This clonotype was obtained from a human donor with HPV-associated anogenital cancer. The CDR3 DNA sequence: TGCGCCAGCAGTGAGATGGACCGCTCCTACGAGCAGTACTTC. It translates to CASSEMDRSYEQYF.